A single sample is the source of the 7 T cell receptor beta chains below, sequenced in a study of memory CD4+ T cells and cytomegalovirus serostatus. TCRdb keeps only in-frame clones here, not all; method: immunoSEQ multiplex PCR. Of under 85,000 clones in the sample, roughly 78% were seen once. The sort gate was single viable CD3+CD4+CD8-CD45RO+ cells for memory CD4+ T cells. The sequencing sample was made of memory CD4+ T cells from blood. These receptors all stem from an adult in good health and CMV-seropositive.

CDR3 loop: CASSHGWAGGSEEKLFF. The CDR3 bases are TGTGCCAGCAGTCATGGTTGGGCAGGGGGCTCGGAAGAAAAACTGTTTTTT. The gene calls are TRBV27 and TRBJ1-4; 8 nucleotides match TRBD1. The CDR3 runs 17 residues. V was pared by 5 bases and J by 8 bases, with 16 bases of the junction left unmatched. CDR1 and CDR2 from the germline V gene are MNHEY and SMNVEV (reference sequence).

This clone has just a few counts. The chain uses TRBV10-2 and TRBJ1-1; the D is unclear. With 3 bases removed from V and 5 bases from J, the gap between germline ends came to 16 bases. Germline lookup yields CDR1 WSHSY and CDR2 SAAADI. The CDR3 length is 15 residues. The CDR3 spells CASSDPGVGRTEAFF. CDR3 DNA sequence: TGCGCCAGCAGTGATCCGGGTGTGGGAAGGACTGAAGCTTTCTTT.

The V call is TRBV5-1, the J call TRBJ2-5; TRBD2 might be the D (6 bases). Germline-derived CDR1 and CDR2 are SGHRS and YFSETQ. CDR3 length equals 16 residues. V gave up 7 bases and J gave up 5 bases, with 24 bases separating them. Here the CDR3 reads CASLVGTLAGRETQYF. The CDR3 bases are TGCGCCAGCCTTGTGGGGACCTTAGCTGGGAGGGAGACCCAGTACTTC.

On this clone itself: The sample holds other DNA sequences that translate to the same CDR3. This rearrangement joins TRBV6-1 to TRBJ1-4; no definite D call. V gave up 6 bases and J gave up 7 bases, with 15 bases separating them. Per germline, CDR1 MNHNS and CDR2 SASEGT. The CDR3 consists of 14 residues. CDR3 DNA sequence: TGTGCCAGCAGCGAAACCGGCGGTGTTGAAAAACTGTTTTTT. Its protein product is CASSETGGVEKLFF.

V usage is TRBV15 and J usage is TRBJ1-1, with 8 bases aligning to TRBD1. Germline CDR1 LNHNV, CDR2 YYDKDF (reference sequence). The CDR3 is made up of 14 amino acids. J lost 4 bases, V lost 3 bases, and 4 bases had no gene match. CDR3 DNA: TGTGCCACCAGCAGGGGGGGACAGGTCACTGAAGCTTTCTTT. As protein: CATSRGGQVTEAFF.

In DNA form, the CDR3 reads TGCGCCAGCAGCATTACAGCGGGGAACACTGAAGCTTTCTTT. Translated, it gives CASSITAGNTEAFF. The chain joins TRBV5-1 to TRBJ1-1, with D unclear. Trimming left V 4 bases short and J 1 base short, with 11 bases between. CDR1 and CDR2 from the germline V gene are SGHRS and YFSETQ. The CDR3 length is 14 residues.

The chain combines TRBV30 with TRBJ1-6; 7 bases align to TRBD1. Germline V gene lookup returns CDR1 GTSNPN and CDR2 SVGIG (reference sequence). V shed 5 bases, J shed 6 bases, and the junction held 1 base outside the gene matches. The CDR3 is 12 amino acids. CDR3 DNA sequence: TGTGCCTGGGACAGGGTTAATTCACCCCTCCACTTT. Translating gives CAWDRVNSPLHF.